The 20 T cell receptor beta chains in this list originate from one sample, sequenced in a study of blood T cell repertoires in COVID-19. Generated by immunoSEQ multiplex PCR, the TCRdb table keeps only in-frame clones and is missing some. Of some 270,000 clones in the sample, around 81% were seen once. Sequencing used peripheral blood. Every receptor here comes from a person between 65 and 80 years old with COVID-19, enrolled during active disease.

There are a few counts of this clone. V and J are TRBV24-1 and TRBJ2-5; 7 bases are a match to TRBD1. This CDR3 has 16 residues. Trimming cost V 0 bases and J 5 bases; bases outside gene matches: 8. CDR1 is KGHDR, CDR2 SFDVKD, per germline. DNA for the CDR3: TGTGCCACCAGTGATTTGGGAAGGGGGCTTGGGGAGACCCAGTACTTC. Amino acids: CATSDLGRGLGETQYF.

This clone has only a few counts. The chain couples TRBV5-4 to TRBJ1-2; TRBD1 agrees at 10 bases. The CDR3 covers 14 residues. From germline, CDR1 is SGHNT and CDR2 YYREEE (reference sequence). V shed 4 bases and J 8 bases; nucleotides not matched to a gene: 8. The CDR3 nucleotides are TGTGCCAGCAGCCCAAGGACAGGGGGAGGGGGCTACACCTTC. It is translated as CASSPRTGGGGYTF.

CDR3 in DNA: TGTGCCAGCAGCCTACTAGCGGGGACCTACAATGAGCAGTTCTTC. Amino acid sequence: CASSLLAGTYNEQFF. This chain joins TRBV14 and TRBJ2-1, with TRBD2 identical over 10 bases. This CDR3 has 15 residues. Losses at the gene ends were 4 bases for V and 2 bases for J; bases not matched to a gene: 2. Germline-derived CDR1 and CDR2 are SGHDN and FVKESK.

In this sample, this clone turned up once. The genes are TRBV10-3 and TRBJ2-7; D possibly corresponds to TRBD2 (5 bases). V was shortened by 5 bases and J by 2 bases, with 13 bases between the two germline ends. The CDR3 length is 14 residues. From germline, CDR1 is ENHRY and CDR2 SYGVKD. Here the CDR3 reads CAISPDLLTYEQYF. CDR3 in DNA: TGTGCCATCAGTCCGGACTTGTTAACCTACGAGCAGTACTTC.

The chain has TRBV5-1 and TRBJ2-2; 10 nucleotides agree with TRBD2. V dropped 0 bases and J dropped 5; count of bases not matched to a gene: 4. This CDR3 has 16 amino acids. The V gene's germline CDR1 is SGHRS and CDR2 YFSETQ. The CDR3 DNA reads TGCGCCAGCAGCTTGGTTAGCGGGGGGCTAACCGGGGAGCTGTTTTTT. As protein: CASSLVSGGLTGELFF. Together with reference TRBV5-1 and TRBJ2-2, the CDR3 gives the full variable domain: KAGVTQTPRYLIKTRGQQVTLSCSPISGHRSVSWYQQTPGQGLQFLFEYFSETQRNKGNFPGRFSGRQFSNSRSEMNVSTLELGDSALYLCASSLVSGGLTGELFFGEGSRLTVL.

This clone was detected only a few times. This chain joins TRBV15 and TRBJ2-7; 13 nucleotides line up with TRBD2. J was trimmed by 6 bases and V by 3 bases; bases with no gene match: 5. This CDR3 spans 15 amino acids. The V gene's germline CDR1 is LNHNV and CDR2 YYDKDF (reference sequence). The chain's CDR3 is CATSSRTSGSPEQYF. The CDR3 DNA reads TGTGCCACCAGCAGTCGGACTAGCGGGAGCCCCGAGCAGTACTTC.

The table lists this clone with a few counts. The CDR3 protein is CASSLGRHYTGELFF. CDR3 in DNA: TGTGCCAGCAGTTTGGGGCGACACTACACCGGGGAGCTGTTTTTT. This sequence joins TRBV27 and TRBJ2-2; D may be TRBD1 (5 bases). Between the trimmed V and J ends, which lost 3 bases and 3 bases, there was a span of 11 bases. CDR1 is MNHEY, CDR2 SMNVEV, per germline (reference sequence). CDR3 size: 15 residues.

The genes are TRBV12-3 or TRBV12-4 and TRBJ2-1; D call uncertain. V was clipped by 6 bases and J by 4 bases, with 7 bases between them. CDR3 size: 12 residues. The CDR3, as DNA: TGTGCCAGCAGCCGGTTTTACAATGAGCAGTTCTTC. This translates into CASSRFYNEQFF.

The rearrangement links TRBV5-8 to TRBJ1-6; no clear D gene. Trimming cost V 3 bases and J 8 bases, with 6 bases left between them. The germline V gene encodes CDR1 SGHTS and CDR2 YDEGEE. The CDR3 is made up of 12 amino acids. The CDR3 bases are TGTGCCAGCAGCTCCAAATATTCACCCCTCCACTTT. The encoded protein is CASSSKYSPLHF.

The chain uses TRBV25-1 and TRBJ2-7, with 7 bases identical to TRBD1. With 4 bases clipped from V and 5 bases from J, the junction kept 2 bases outside the gene matches. Germline lookup yields CDR1 MGHDK and CDR2 SYGVNS. The CDR3 is 12 residues long. The CDR3 region is CASSVQGNEQYF. CDR3 sequence (DNA): TGTGCCAGCAGTGTACAGGGGAACGAGCAGTACTTC.

This rearrangement joins TRBV20-1 to TRBJ2-7; 8 bases map to TRBD2. Trimming at V came to 3 bases and at J to 6 bases, leaving 7 bases not matched to a gene. The CDR3 totals 13 residues. In germline, CDR1 is DFQATT, CDR2 SNEGSKA (reference sequence). The CDR3 sequence: CSASREAGGEQYF. CDR3 nucleotides: TGCAGTGCTAGTCGGGAGGCGGGAGGCGAGCAGTACTTC.

The chain has TRBV29-1 and TRBJ2-7; a weak D match, TRBD1 (5 bases). The germline gives CDR1 SQVTM, CDR2 ANQGSEA. CDR3 length: 12 amino acids. Trimming took 2 bases from V and 3 from J, leaving 8 bases between them. This chain's CDR3 is CSVERGNYEQYF. DNA for the CDR3: TGCAGCGTTGAAAGGGGCAACTACGAGCAGTACTTC.

The rearrangement links TRBV9 to TRBJ2-7, with TRBD1 identical over 10 bases. Germline CDR1 reads SGDLS; CDR2 reads YYNGEE. The CDR3 sequence is 14 residues long. J gave up 4 bases and V 3 bases, and 4 bases lay outside the gene matches. DNA for the CDR3: TGTGCCAGCAGCGAGGGACAGGGGAGTTACGAGCAGTACTTC. Its translation is CASSEGQGSYEQYF.

The chain recombines TRBV9 with TRBJ2-3; 7 bases agree with TRBD1. Trimming cost V 4 bases and J 3 bases; bases outside gene matches: 11. The CDR3 sequence is 16 residues long. Germline CDR1 reads SGDLS; CDR2 reads YYNGEE. DNA of the CDR3: TGTGCCAGCAGCCCCTCCGGCAGGGGGTTTACAGATACGCAGTATTTT. Translating gives CASSPSGRGFTDTQYF.

The chain joins TRBV5-1 to TRBJ2-3; tentatively, D is TRBD2 (5 bases). The V gene's germline CDR1 is SGHRS and CDR2 YFSETQ. The CDR3 runs to 15 residues. V lost 1 base to trimming and J lost 6 bases, with 15 bases between them. The CDR3 spells CASSLSDWWSDTQYF. The CDR3 DNA is TGCGCCAGCAGCTTGTCGGACTGGTGGTCGGATACGCAGTATTTT.

This chain connects TRBV11-2 to TRBJ1-2; D is unresolved. V was pared by 0 bases and J by 0 bases, with 8 bases between. Per germline, CDR1 SGHAT and CDR2 FQNNGV. The CDR3 is 15 amino acids. In nucleotides, the CDR3 is TGTGCCAGCAGCTTAGATCAGGCAGCTAACTATGGCTACACCTTC. It encodes CASSLDQAANYGYTF. Full variable domain (rest looked up from reference TRBV11-2 and TRBJ1-2): EAGVAQSPRYKIIEKRQSVAFWCNPISGHATLYWYQQILGQGPKLLIQFQNNGVVDDSQLPKDRFSAERLKGVDSTLKIQPAKLEDSAVYLCASSLDQAANYGYTFGSGTRLTVV.

V is TRBV12-5 and J is TRBJ2-1; possible D gene TRBD1, 6 bases. Germline values: CDR1 LGHNT, CDR2 FRNRAP. This CDR3 has 21 residues. V was pared by 3 bases and J by 1 base, with 28 bases between. This CDR3 is CASGFISWGKSGVSSYNEQFF. The CDR3 DNA is TGTGCTAGTGGTTTTATTTCTTGGGGTAAATCAGGGGTGTCATCCTACAATGAGCAGTTCTTC.

The chain uses TRBV25-1 and TRBJ2-3; 11 nucleotides agree with TRBD2. The germline V gene has CDR1 MGHDK and CDR2 SYGVNS. The junction had 6 bases not matched to a gene; V was cut back by 7 bases and J by 6 bases. The CDR3 has 14 amino acids. DNA for the CDR3: TGTGCCAGCACGACTAGCGGGGAGGGGGATACGCAGTATTTT. Protein: CASTTSGEGDTQYF.

This chain links TRBV6-5 with TRBJ1-1; D ambiguous. The CDR3 extends over 16 amino acids. The germline V gene encodes CDR1 MNHEY and CDR2 SVGAGI. V lost 2 bases and J lost 4, with 17 bases in between. The CDR3: CASSYGRGRLGTEAFF. The CDR3 coding sequence is TGTGCCAGCAGTTACGGTCGAGGGCGTTTGGGCACTGAAGCTTTCTTT.

This clone has a handful of counts. The chain combines TRBV6-5 with TRBJ2-7; 7 nucleotides line up with TRBD1. This CDR3 has 15 residues. The V gene end was trimmed by 5 bases and the J gene end by 4 bases; junction bases not matched to a gene: 11. CDR1 MNHEY and CDR2 SVGAGI come from the germline V gene. The CDR3 DNA reads TGTGCCAGCAGTCTGCAGGGGGTGCGTGGGTACGAGCAGTACTTC. This codes for CASSLQGVRGYEQYF.